The rows below give T cell receptor beta chains drawn from one sample of a study of memory CD4+ T cells and cytomegalovirus serostatus. Here immunoSEQ multiplex PCR was the method, and the copy in TCRdb shows in-frame clones only, minus some. This table has under 55,000 clones, around 82% appearing once. The source material was memory CD4+ T cells from blood. These receptors were taken from an adult in good health and CMV-seronegative. Each CDR3 is given with its conserved first and last residue. A D gene is named only where the DNA matches it firmly. A clone size is listed for some rows: how often the clone was seen (once, few, many), or a class if it is expanded.

clone_size j_call v_call d_call cdr3_nt cdr3_aa
- TRBJ2-3 TRBV5-4 TRBD2 TGTGCCAGCAGCCTCGATAGCGGGAGCACAGATACGCAGTATTTT CASSLDSGSTDTQYF
- TRBJ1-5 TRBV7-9 - TGTGCCAGCAGCTTTTTGGAGAATCAGCCCCAGCATTTT CASSFLENQPQHF
- TRBJ1-5 TRBV30 - TGTGCCTGGAGTGGAGGCCGGCGGAGCAATCAGCCCCAGCATTTT CAWSGGRRSNQPQHF
- TRBJ1-2 TRBV19 - TGTGCCAGTAGTATAGGTCCGGGACGGACCAACTATGGCTACACCTTC CASSIGPGRTNYGYTF
- TRBJ2-5 TRBV5-8 TRBD2 TGTGCCAGCAGCTTGGTACTAGCGGGAGGGGAGACCCAGTACTTC CASSLVLAGGETQYF
- TRBJ2-2 TRBV7-9 - TGTGCCAGCAGCCCCCCCCTTAGGGGGGTTGACACCGGGGAGCTGTTTTTT CASSPPLRGVDTGELFF
- TRBJ1-5 TRBV28 - TGTGCCAGCAGTCAGCTCGGACAGCCCCAGCATTTT CASSQLGQPQHF
- TRBJ2-3 TRBV7-9 - TGTGCCAGCAGCTTGAGACAACCGAGGGATACGCAGTATTTT CASSLRQPRDTQYF
- TRBJ2-5 TRBV19 - TGTGCCAGTAGCCGGACAAATCACCAAGAGACCCAGTACTTC CASSRTNHQETQYF
once TRBJ1-2 TRBV2 - TGTGCCAGCAGTGAAGCCGGCTCTGAGGACTATGGCTACACCTTC CASSEAGSEDYGYTF
once TRBJ2-7 TRBV6-6 TRBD2 TGTGCCAGCAGTTACTCGATGGCTAGCGGAACCTACGAGCAGTACTTC CASSYSMASGTYEQYF
- TRBJ1-5 TRBV5-4 - TGTGCCAGCAGCCCTCGGGGTTTTTCACAGCCCCAGCATTTT CASSPRGFSQPQHF
- TRBJ2-5 TRBV9 - TGTGCCAGCAGCGTAGTTGAGGTCGGGACCCAGTACTTC CASSVVEVGTQYF
- TRBJ2-5 TRBV6-5 TRBD2 TGTGCCAGCCGGGCTAGCGGAAACCAAGAGACCCAGTACTTC CASRASGNQETQYF
- TRBJ1-2 TRBV10-3 - TGTGCCATCAGTGAGTCTTATGGCTACACCTTC CAISESYGYTF
- TRBJ2-7 TRBV27 - TGTGCCAGCAGATCCGTAAACTCCTACGAGCAGTACTTC CASRSVNSYEQYF
- TRBJ2-3 TRBV7-2 - TGTGCCAGCAGCTCCGTAGGGGCAAGCACAGATACGCAGTATTTT CASSSVGASTDTQYF
- TRBJ2-1 TRBV25-1 - TGTGCCAGCAGTGAATATCTGAGCGGCGTTGAGCAGTTCTTC CASSEYLSGVEQFF